This T cell receptor (beta chain) was identified during a study of shared clonotypes between healthy human individuals. Produced via immunoSEQ multiplex PCR; TCRdb's table is partial and in-frame only. This table holds more than 2 million clones, 90% to 95% found once. CDR1 is SGHTA, CDR2 FQGNSA, per germline. Trimming left V 3 bases short and J 0 bases short, with 18 bases between. The CDR3 extends over 18 amino acids. This clonotype was obtained from a man between 18 and 29 years old in good health. Specimen: naive CD4+ T cells sorted from blood. Described subset: CD45RA+ positively selected. The chain links TRBV7-2 to TRBJ1-5, with D perhaps matching TRBD1 (5 bases). The CDR3 DNA follows: TGTGCCAGCAGCTTTGTGGGGCCAGGGCCAAATAGCAATCAGCCCCAGCATTTT. Translating it yields CASSFVGPGPNSNQPQHF.